This T cell receptor (beta chain) was obtained from a study of cytomegalovirus exposure and HLA in healthy donors. Trimming stripped 3 bases from V and 2 bases from J, with 11 bases between. This CDR3 is 14 amino acids long. Germline V CDR1 and CDR2: SNHLY, FYNNEI. The PCR employed 60 Vbeta primers together with 13 Jbeta primers. Produced via immunoSEQ multiplex PCR; TCRdb's table is partial and in-frame only. The repertoire includes about 76,000 clones, just under 80% of them detected once, and roughly 2.5% sits in the top ten. This sequence was found in a male donor in good health and CMV-seropositive. The sample was PBMCs. This chain joins TRBV2 and TRBJ2-7, with D tentatively TRBD2 (5 bases). The CDR3 here is CASSDQLGAYEQYF. DNA for the CDR3: TGTGCCAGCAGTGATCAACTAGGTGCCTACGAGCAGTACTTC.